This entry describes one T cell receptor beta chain. Its antigen is as yet unknown. The data stem from a study of T cells in localized non-small cell lung cancer. V was shortened by 1 base and J by 5 bases, with 5 bases between the two germline ends. Looked up from germline, CDR1 is LNHDA and CDR2 is SQIVND (reference sequence). The CDR3 is 12 residues long. Sequencing used immunoSEQ multiplex PCR; TCRdb keeps in-frame clones, though not all of them. The sample carries about 1,300 clones, 36% recorded once. Study-wide points: Of the top 100 tumor clones, median approximately 60 were in adjacent lung, 25 to 30 among its top 100. An association was observed between higher blood T cell density and longer overall survival. One tumor region alone was sequenced, and heterogeneity therefore remains possible. There was higher T cell clonality in uninvolved adjacent lung than in tumor, and it was highest there.

The rearrangement uses TRBV19 and TRBJ2-5; a weak D match, TRBD2 (5 bases). The sequencing used lung tumor tissue, collected before any cancer treatment. This TCR was recovered from a male donor aged 60 or over with stage II squamous cell lung carcinoma. CDR3 DNA: TGTGCCAGTAGTATAGCGGGGGAGACCCAGTACTTC. It is translated as CASSIAGETQYF.